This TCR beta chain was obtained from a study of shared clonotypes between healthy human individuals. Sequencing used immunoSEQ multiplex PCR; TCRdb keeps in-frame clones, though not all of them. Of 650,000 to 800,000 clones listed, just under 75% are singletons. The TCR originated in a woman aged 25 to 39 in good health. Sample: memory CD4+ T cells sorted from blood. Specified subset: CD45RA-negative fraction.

The CDR3: CASSLSGTNTGELFF. The CDR3 coding sequence is TGTGCCAGCAGTCTTAGTGGGACGAACACCGGGGAGCTGTTTTTT. This chain links TRBV6-1 with TRBJ2-2; no clear D gene. The CDR3 is made up of 15 amino acids. Germline V lookup: CDR1 MNHNS, CDR2 SASEGT. Trimming left V 5 bases short and J 0 bases short, with 10 bases between.